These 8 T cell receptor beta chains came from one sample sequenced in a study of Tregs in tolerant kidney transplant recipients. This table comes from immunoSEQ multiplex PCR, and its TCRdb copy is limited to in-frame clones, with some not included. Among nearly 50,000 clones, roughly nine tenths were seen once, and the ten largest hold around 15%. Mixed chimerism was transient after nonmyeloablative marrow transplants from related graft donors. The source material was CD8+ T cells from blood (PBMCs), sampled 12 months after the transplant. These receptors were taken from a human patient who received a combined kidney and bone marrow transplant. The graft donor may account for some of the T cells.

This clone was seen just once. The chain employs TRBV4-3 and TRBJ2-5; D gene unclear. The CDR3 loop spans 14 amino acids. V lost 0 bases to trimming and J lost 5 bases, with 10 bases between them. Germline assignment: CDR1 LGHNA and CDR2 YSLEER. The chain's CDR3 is CASSQDRVRETQYF. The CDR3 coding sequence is TGCGCCAGCAGCCAAGACCGGGTGCGGGAGACCCAGTACTTC.

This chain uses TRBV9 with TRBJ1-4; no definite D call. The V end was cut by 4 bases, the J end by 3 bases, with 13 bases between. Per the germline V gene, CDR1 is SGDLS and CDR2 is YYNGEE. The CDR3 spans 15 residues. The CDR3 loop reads CASSSRHLPNEKLFF. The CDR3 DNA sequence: TGTGCCAGCAGCTCCCGACACCTTCCTAATGAAAAACTGTTTTTT.

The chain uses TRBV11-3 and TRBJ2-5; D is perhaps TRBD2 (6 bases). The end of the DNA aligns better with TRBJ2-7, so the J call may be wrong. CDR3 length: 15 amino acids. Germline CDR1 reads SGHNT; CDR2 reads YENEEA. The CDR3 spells CASSFSMEGRNEQYF. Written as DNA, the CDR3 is TGTGCCAGCAGCTTTTCCATGGAGGGCAGGAACGAGCAGTACTTC.

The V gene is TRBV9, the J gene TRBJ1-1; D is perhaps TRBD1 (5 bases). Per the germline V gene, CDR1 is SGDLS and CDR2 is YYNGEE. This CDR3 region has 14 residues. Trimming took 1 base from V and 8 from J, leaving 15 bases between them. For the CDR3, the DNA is TGTGCCAGCAGCGTAAGTCCCACAGGAAAAGAAGCTTTCTTT. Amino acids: CASSVSPTGKEAFF.

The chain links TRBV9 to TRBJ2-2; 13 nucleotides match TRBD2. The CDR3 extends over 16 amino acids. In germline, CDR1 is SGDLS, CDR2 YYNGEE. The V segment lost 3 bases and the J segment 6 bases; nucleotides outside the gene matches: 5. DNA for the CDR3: TGTGCCAGCAGCGGAACTAGCGGGGGGGGAGCCGGGGAGCTGTTTTTT. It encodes CASSGTSGGGAGELFF.

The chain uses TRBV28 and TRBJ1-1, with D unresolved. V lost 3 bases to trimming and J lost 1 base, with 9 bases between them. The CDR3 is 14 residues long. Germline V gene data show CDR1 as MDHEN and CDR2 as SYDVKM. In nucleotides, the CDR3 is TGTGCCAGCAGTTTGCGGCCGACGAACACTGAAGCTTTCTTT. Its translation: CASSLRPTNTEAFF.

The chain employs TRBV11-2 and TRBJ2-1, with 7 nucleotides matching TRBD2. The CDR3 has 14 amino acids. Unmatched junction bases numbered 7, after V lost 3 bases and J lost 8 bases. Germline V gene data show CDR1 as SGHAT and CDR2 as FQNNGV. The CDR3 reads CASSLVLGGYEQFF. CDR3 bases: TGTGCCAGCAGCTTGGTTTTGGGGGGGTATGAGCAGTTCTTC.

The CDR3 coding sequence is TGTGCCAGCAGCGCAGCGACTAGAAACAATGAGCAGTTCTTC. Encoded protein: CASSAATRNNEQFF. V is TRBV9 and J is TRBJ2-1; D might be TRBD2 (6 bases). There are 14 residues in the CDR3. Germline V CDR1 and CDR2: SGDLS, YYNGEE. Trimming removed 3 bases from V and 5 bases from J, with 12 bases in between.